A single sample is the source of the 5 T cell receptor beta chains below, sequenced in a study of CD8 T cells in Susac syndrome. cDNA came from about 0.46 to 1 ug RNA primed by random hexamers. TCRdb itself ran the immunoSEQ multiplex PCR reads through MiXCR, one entry per CDR3 protein. The sample shows about 200,000 distinct CDR3 sequences, approximately 94% of them seen only once. What was sequenced was CD4+ T cells from PBMCs. The receptors were sampled from a human donor in good health.

V is TRBV6-1 and J is TRBJ1-1; 8 bases line up with TRBD1. Germline assignment: CDR1 MNHNS and CDR2 SASEGT. V shed 4 bases and J 1 base; nucleotides not matched to a gene: 2. This CDR3 spans 14 amino acids. This chain's CDR3 is CASSAGTGNTEAFF. The CDR3 nucleotides are TGTGCCAGCAGTGCCGGGACAGGGAACACTGAAGCTTTCTTT.

The chain joins TRBV3-1 to TRBJ2-1; D uncertain. The CDR3 contains 12 residues. V lost 4 bases and J 6 bases, leaving 7 bases between the germline ends. CDR1 is LGHDT and CDR2 is YNNKEL in the germline V gene (reference sequence). The CDR3 DNA reads TGTGCCAGCAGCCTAAATGCCAATGAGCAGTTCTTC. Amino acid sequence: CASSLNANEQFF.

The chain recombines TRBV29-1 with TRBJ2-4, with D possibly TRBD1 on 5 matching bases. The CDR3 extends over 15 amino acids. The germline gives CDR1 SQVTM, CDR2 ANQGSEA. Trimming shortened V by 6 bases and J by 1 base, and 16 bases separated the two germline ends. The CDR3 is CSVSPGIGAKNIQYF. CDR3 nucleotides: TGCAGCGTCTCACCAGGGATTGGGGCCAAAAACATTCAGTACTTC.

This clonotype has just one count. J is TRBJ1-6 and V is TRBV11-1; 7 nucleotides line up with TRBD1. V lost 2 bases and J lost 8; bases outside the gene matches: 9. Germline CDR1 reads SGHAT; CDR2 reads FQDESV (reference sequence). The CDR3 length is 16 residues. Written as DNA, the CDR3 is TGTGCCAGCAGCTTAATGGGACAGTGGGGCGATTCACCCCTCCACTTT. Translation: CASSLMGQWGDSPLHF. Full variable domain (outside the CDR3, taken from reference TRBV11-1 and TRBJ1-6): EAEVAQSPRYKITEKSQAVAFWCDPISGHATLYWYRQILGQGPELLVQFQDESVVDDSQLPKDRFSAERLKGVDSTLKIQPAELGDSAMYLCASSLMGQWGDSPLHFGNGTRLTVT.

The chain carries TRBV5-1 and TRBJ2-2, with D perhaps TRBD1 or TRBD2 (6 bases each). This CDR3 spans 18 amino acids. Trimming pared 2 bases from V and 1 base from J, leaving 18 bases between. Looked up from germline, CDR1 is SGHRS and CDR2 is YFSETQ. CDR3 coding DNA: TGCGCCAGCAGCTTCCTCCCGGACGGGGGCTTGAACACCGGGGAGCTGTTTTTT. It specifies CASSFLPDGGLNTGELFF.